The 31 T cell receptor beta chains listed next were all sequenced from one sample in a study of blood T cell repertoires in COVID-19. The assay was immunoSEQ multiplex PCR, and TCRdb's table has in-frame clones only and misses some. Of about 180,000 clones in the sample, roughly 75% were seen once. The sequenced sample consisted of peripheral blood. The source is an older man with active or convalescent COVID-19.

The chain couples TRBV7-9 to TRBJ2-7, with a weak D call TRBD1 (5 bases). V shed 6 bases and J shed 0 bases, with 12 bases lying between them. Germline CDR1 and CDR2: SEHNR and FQNEAQ (reference sequence). The CDR3 contains 14 residues. The CDR3 DNA reads TGTGCCAGCAGTCTGGACATCATCTCCTACGAGCAGTACTTC. It specifies CASSLDIISYEQYF.

The rearrangement links TRBV7-8 to TRBJ1-3; TRBD1 matches 7 bases. The CDR3 has 16 residues. Per the germline V gene, CDR1 is SGHVS and CDR2 is FQNEAQ. The V segment lost 6 bases and the J segment 1 base; nucleotides outside the gene matches: 9. The CDR3 DNA follows: TGTGCCAGCAGTGCGGCAGGGGGATTATCTGGAAACACCATATATTTT. As protein: CASSAAGGLSGNTIYF.

The rearrangement joins TRBV6-4 to TRBJ2-3, with 11 positions matching TRBD2. J lost 1 base, V lost 8 bases, and 17 bases had no gene match. The CDR3 contains 19 residues. The germline CDR1 and CDR2 sequences are MRHNA and SNTAGT. Here the CDR3 reads CASLEDRTSGCRGTDTQYF. The CDR3 coding sequence is TGTGCCAGCCTCGAAGATAGGACTAGCGGGTGTCGGGGCACAGATACGCAGTATTTT.

V gene TRBV27 combines with J gene TRBJ1-2; D unclear. The CDR3 totals 10 residues. CDR1 and CDR2 (germline): MNHEY, SMNVEV (reference sequence). V lost 6 bases to trimming and J lost 9 bases, with 8 bases between them. CDR3 sequence: CASSIHSYTF. The CDR3 bases are TGTGCCAGCAGCATACATAGCTACACCTTC.

This clone was detected once. This sequence joins TRBV18 and TRBJ2-4; 7 bases are shared with TRBD1. The CDR3 is made up of 15 amino acids. Germline V gives CDR1 KGHSH, CDR2 LQKENI. The V gene end was trimmed by 2 bases and the J gene end by 6 bases; junction bases not matched to a gene: 7. The CDR3 coding sequence is TGTGCCAGCTCACCAAATACAGGGGTTGGAAACATTCAGTACTTC. Translated: CASSPNTGVGNIQYF.

The chain is built from TRBV6-1 and TRBJ1-5; D is undetermined. Between the trimmed V and J ends, which lost 3 bases and 4 bases, there was a span of 4 bases. The CDR3 extends over 12 amino acids. The V gene's germline CDR1 is MNHNS and CDR2 SASEGT. The DNA for the CDR3 is TGTGCCAGCAGTGAGTATAATCAGCCCCAGCATTTT. Protein sequence: CASSEYNQPQHF.

The rearrangement joins TRBV4-2 to TRBJ1-2; 8 positions agree with TRBD1. Germline loops: CDR1 LGHNA, CDR2 YNFKEQ. This CDR3 comprises 16 residues. The ends lost 1 base at V and 6 bases at J; junction bases unmatched: 10. The CDR3 protein is CASSQADQGAQDGYTF. The CDR3 DNA reads as TGTGCCAGCAGCCAAGCGGATCAGGGGGCGCAGGATGGCTACACCTTC.

Written as DNA, the CDR3 is TGTGCCAGCAGTGTGACATTAGGAACGGTCTGCAATCAGCCCCAGCATTTT. Amino acid sequence: CASSVTLGTVCNQPQHF. The chain couples TRBV25-1 to TRBJ1-5; D unresolved. Germline V lookup: CDR1 MGHDK, CDR2 SYGVNS. The V gene lost 4 bases and the J gene lost 2 bases, with 18 bases spanning the gap. The CDR3 has 17 amino acids.

This chain links TRBV3-1 (or the pseudogene TRBV3-2) with TRBJ1-1; perhaps TRBD1 as D (5 bases). V was shortened by 4 bases and J by 4 bases, with 13 bases between the two germline ends. Per germline, CDR1 LGHDT and CDR2 YNNKEL (reference sequence). This CDR3 comprises 14 residues. DNA of the CDR3: TGTGCCAGCAGCCCCAGGGTTGTTGGCACTGAAGCTTTCTTT. Protein: CASSPRVVGTEAFF.

The chain combines TRBV28 with TRBJ2-1; 7 nucleotides align to TRBD2. V lost 2 bases and J lost 5; bases outside the gene matches: 9. Per germline, CDR1 MDHEN and CDR2 SYDVKM. CDR3 length: 16 amino acids. CDR3 sequence reads: CASSLMFAGAHNEQFF. In DNA form, the CDR3 reads TGTGCCAGCAGTTTAATGTTCGCGGGAGCTCACAATGAGCAGTTCTTC.

This chain joins TRBV27 and TRBJ1-1, with D unclear. V lost 2 bases and J lost 0, with 10 bases in between. The CDR3 covers 15 residues. Per the germline V gene, CDR1 is MNHEY and CDR2 is SMNVEV (reference sequence). The CDR3 DNA is TGTGCCAGCAGTTTAGAGCCCGAAATGAACACTGAAGCTTTCTTT. Protein product: CASSLEPEMNTEAFF.

V and J are TRBV6-5 and TRBJ1-1, with D uncertain. Germline V gene sequence: CDR1 MNHEY, CDR2 SVGAGI. This CDR3 has 14 amino acids. V shed 11 bases and J shed 6 bases, with 22 bases lying between them. The CDR3 DNA sequence: TGTGCCGCATTTCGTCCCGAAACGAGCTCTGAAGCTTTCTTT. Protein sequence: CAAFRPETSSEAFF.

This clone is a singleton in its sample. The chain joins TRBV3-1 (or the pseudogene TRBV3-2) to TRBJ2-5, with TRBD2 matching 9 bases. V lost 4 bases and J lost 5; bases outside the gene matches: 5. Germline V CDR1 and CDR2: LGHDT, YNNKEL (reference sequence). CDR3 length: 14 amino acids. This CDR3 is CASSPSGIKETQYF. CDR3 nucleotide sequence: TGTGCCAGCAGCCCTAGCGGGATCAAGGAGACCCAGTACTTC.

The V and J genes are TRBV28 and TRBJ2-5; TRBD2 agrees at 8 bases. This CDR3 is 16 amino acids long. The V and J ends lost 3 bases and 2 bases, in that order; junction bases with no gene match: 8. Germline V gene data show CDR1 as MDHEN and CDR2 as SYDVKM. CDR3 bases: TGTGCCAGCAGTTTGGTTCTAGCGGGCCTACAAGAGACCCAGTACTTC. Protein: CASSLVLAGLQETQYF.

Note on this clone: Other nucleotide sequences in the sample specify the same CDR3. V gene TRBV3-1 (or the pseudogene TRBV3-2) combines with J gene TRBJ1-1, with 8 nucleotides matching TRBD1. After removal of 4 bases from V and 1 base from J, the junction contained 2 bases not matched to a gene. Germline values: CDR1 LGHDT, CDR2 YNNKEL (reference sequence). CDR3 length: 14 residues. CDR3 in amino acids: CASSPGQGNTEAFF. The CDR3 DNA reads TGTGCCAGCAGCCCCGGACAGGGGAACACTGAAGCTTTCTTT.

The chain combines TRBV5-4 with TRBJ2-4, with 8 bases matching TRBD1. Germline CDR1 is SGHNT and CDR2 is YYREEE (reference sequence). V lost 3 bases and J lost 3; bases outside the gene matches: 8. The CDR3 length is 16 residues. CDR3 nucleotides: TGTGCCAGCAGCTCCACGCAGGGGGCCCTCAAAAACATTCAGTACTTC. Encoded protein: CASSSTQGALKNIQYF.

This chain connects TRBV18 to TRBJ1-4; 7 nucleotides match TRBD1. Germline assignment: CDR1 KGHSH and CDR2 LQKENI. V was pared by 6 bases and J by 7 bases, with 8 bases of the junction left unmatched. The CDR3 covers 14 residues. The CDR3 DNA follows: TGTGCCAGCTCGCAACAGGGGTATGGTGAAAAACTGTTTTTT. It translates to CASSQQGYGEKLFF.

This chain connects TRBV7-2 to TRBJ2-4, with D tentatively TRBD1 (6 bases). The V gene lost 4 bases and the J gene lost 3 bases, with 10 bases spanning the gap. CDR1 and CDR2 (germline): SGHTA, FQGNSA. The CDR3 runs to 14 residues. CDR3 residues: CASSYQGNKNIQYF. DNA of the CDR3: TGTGCCAGCAGCTATCAGGGGAACAAAAACATTCAGTACTTC.

The V call is TRBV4-2, the J call TRBJ2-1; 11 bases fit TRBD2. There are 16 residues in the CDR3. Trimming removed 2 bases from V and 5 bases from J; junction bases left unmatched: 5. Germline V CDR1 and CDR2: LGHNA, YNFKEQ. CDR3 protein: CASSQHSGGADNEQFF. The DNA of the CDR3 is TGTGCCAGCAGCCAACATAGCGGGGGGGCCGACAATGAGCAGTTCTTC.

This clone was seen a single time. The rearrangement links TRBV7-6 to TRBJ1-1; 8 bases agree with TRBD1. The length of the CDR3 is 16 residues. Looked up from germline, CDR1 is SGHVS and CDR2 is FNYEAQ. V lost 2 bases, J lost 5 bases, and 10 bases stayed unmatched. CDR3 nucleotides: TGTGCCAGCAGCTTATTGGGGTCTCAGGGGGCGACTGAAGCTTTCTTT. This gives the protein CASSLLGSQGATEAFF.

The CDR3 bases are TGTGCCAGCACCCTAAACAGGGAAATAACTGGAAACACCATATATTTT. Its translation is CASTLNREITGNTIYF. V and J are TRBV4-2 and TRBJ1-3; the D gene is possibly TRBD1 (6 bases). Looked up from germline, CDR1 is LGHNA and CDR2 is YNFKEQ. The V and J ends lost 7 bases and 2 bases respectively, with 18 bases between them. CDR3 length: 16 amino acids.

CDR3 protein: CSASFQENIQYF. The CDR3 DNA reads as TGCAGTGCTAGTTTCCAGGAAAACATTCAGTACTTC. The chain employs TRBV20-1 and TRBJ2-4, with D hard to call. In germline, CDR1 is DFQATT, CDR2 SNEGSKA (reference sequence). The CDR3 loop spans 12 amino acids. Trimming removed 3 bases from V and 5 bases from J, with 8 bases in between.

Many counts were recorded for this clone. CDR3 nucleotides: TGTGCCAGCAGCTTCTGGGGGGGCGCGTCTACTAATGAAAAACTGTTTTTT. Translating it yields CASSFWGGASTNEKLFF. This chain uses TRBV5-8 with TRBJ1-4, with D possibly matching TRBD1 (6 bases). CDR3 length: 17 amino acids. Looked up from germline, CDR1 is SGHTS and CDR2 is YDEGEE. V lost 2 bases, J lost 2 bases, and 16 bases lay in between.

V and J are TRBV4-1 and TRBJ2-2, with 7 nucleotides matching TRBD2. V gave up 4 bases and J gave up 4 bases; unmatched junction bases: 6. CDR1 and CDR2 from the germline V gene are MGHRA and YSYEKL. The CDR3 loop spans 15 amino acids. CDR3 bases: TGCGCCAGCAGCCCCCAGGGAGGGAGCACCGGGGAGCTGTTTTTT. This sequence encodes CASSPQGGSTGELFF.

The gene calls are TRBV2 and TRBJ2-3; 10 nucleotides line up with TRBD2. V lost 5 bases and J lost 7; bases outside the gene matches: 9. Germline V gives CDR1 SNHLY, CDR2 FYNNEI. This CDR3 comprises 15 residues. As DNA, the CDR3 is TGTGCCAGCAGTAGTAGCGGGGGGCTGGCGCATACGCAGTATTTT. Translated, it gives CASSSSGGLAHTQYF. The complete variable domain, with remaining parts taken from reference TRBV2 and TRBJ2-3, reads EPEVTQTPSHQVTQMGQEVILRCVPISNHLYFYWYRQILGQKVEFLVSFYNNEISEKSEIFDDQFSVERPDGSNFTLKIRSTKLEDSAMYFCASSSSGGLAHTQYFGPGTRLTVL.

This chain uses TRBV5-1 with TRBJ1-1; 8 bases fit TRBD1. Germline V lookup: CDR1 SGHRS, CDR2 YFSETQ. J lost 5 bases, V lost 3 bases, and 6 bases had no gene match. The CDR3 totals 14 residues. CDR3 amino acids: CASSSPGGKTEAFF. The CDR3 nucleotides are TGCGCCAGCAGCTCACCAGGGGGCAAAACTGAAGCTTTCTTT.

In this sample, this clone turned up once. CDR3 loop: CASSPVGQGSNQPQHF. In DNA form, the CDR3 reads TGTGCCAGCAGCCCCGTAGGACAGGGAAGCAATCAGCCCCAGCATTTT. J is TRBJ1-5 and V is TRBV6-6, with 8 positions matching TRBD1. Losses at the gene ends were 6 bases for V and 1 base for J; bases not matched to a gene: 8. The CDR3 extends over 16 amino acids. The V gene's germline CDR1 is MNHNY and CDR2 SVGAGI (reference sequence).

The chain recombines TRBV6-1 with TRBJ2-7; a weak D match, TRBD1 (7 bases). The CDR3 spans 17 residues. CDR1 is MNHNS and CDR2 is SASEGT in the germline V gene. Trimming removed 4 bases at V and 0 bases at J, with 19 bases between. Here the CDR3 reads CASSGGTAGQPSYEQYF. CDR3 in DNA: TGTGCCAGCAGTGGCGGGACCGCGGGACAGCCCTCCTACGAGCAGTACTTC.

This clone was seen only once. The chain joins TRBV7-6 to TRBJ2-1; 10 nucleotides match TRBD2. With V trimmed by 5 bases and J by 4 bases, 8 bases remained unmatched. Germline V CDR1 and CDR2: SGHVS, FNYEAQ. The CDR3 runs 16 residues. The CDR3 region has the DNA TGTGCCAGCAGCCTACGACTAGCGGGCCTTTACAATGAGCAGTTCTTC. This gives the protein CASSLRLAGLYNEQFF. Supplemented by reference TRBV7-6 and TRBJ2-1, the full variable domain reads GAGVSQSPRYKVTKRGQDVALRCDPISGHVSLYWYRQALGQGPEFLTYFNYEAQQDKSGLPNDRFSAERPEGSISTLTIQRTEQRDSAMYRCASSLRLAGLYNEQFFGPGTRLTVL.

The chain combines TRBV6-5 with TRBJ2-7; the D gene is possibly TRBD2 (5 bases). This CDR3 region has 13 residues. Trimming removed 6 bases at V and 4 bases at J, with 13 bases between. Per germline, CDR1 MNHEY and CDR2 SVGAGI. Here the CDR3 reads CASRPPGGYEQYF. The CDR3 coding sequence is TGTGCCAGCAGACCCCCTGGCGGGTACGAGCAGTACTTC.

Only a few counts were recorded for this clone. This rearrangement joins TRBV7-9 to TRBJ1-1; 7 bases match TRBD1. Unmatched junction bases numbered 4, after V lost 1 base and J lost 2 bases. Germline V gives CDR1 SEHNR, CDR2 FQNEAQ (reference sequence). This CDR3 region has 15 residues. The CDR3 region has the DNA TGTGCCAGCAGCTTAGAACGGGACAGAAACACTGAAGCTTTCTTT. This translates into CASSLERDRNTEAFF. Complete variable domain (other parts from reference TRBV7-9 and TRBJ1-1): DTGVSQNPRHKITKRGQNVTFRCDPISEHNRLYWYRQTLGQGPEFLTYFQNEAQLEKSRLLSDRFSAERPKGSFSTLEIQRTEQGDSAMYLCASSLERDRNTEAFFGQGTRLTVV.